This T cell receptor beta chain was observed in a study of cytomegalovirus exposure and HLA in healthy donors. Background on the study: Researchers previously reported finding roughly 120 million unique TCR beta sequences from around 200 million T cells. Study observations and caveats: Reported findings show TCR beta sequences accurately forecast HLA-A and HLA-B alleles in most subjects.

In the PCR, 60 Vbeta and 13 Jbeta primers were used. TCRdb's copy holds only in-frame clones and misses some; the assay was immunoSEQ multiplex PCR. Of roughly 140,000 clones in the sample, roughly 80% are singletons; the top ten hold 6.6%. As regards this clone: Its antigen is undetermined.

The specimen sequenced was PBMCs. This TCR was recovered from a woman aged 50 to 60 in good health and CMV-seropositive.

The CDR3: CASSRQTEKLFF. As DNA, the CDR3 is TGTGCCAGCAGCCGACAGACTGAAAAACTGTTTTTT. The rearrangement joins TRBV4-2 to TRBJ1-4, with TRBD1 as a possible D gene (5 bases). The CDR3 is 12 amino acids. V was shortened by 4 bases and J by 7 bases, with 7 bases between the two germline ends. Germline assignment: CDR1 LGHNA and CDR2 YNFKEQ.